These T cell receptor beta chains were read from a single sample in a study of draining lymph node invasion in breast cancer. TCRdb fed the bulk RNA-seq reads into MiXCR, producing one record per CDR3 protein. The sample contains 3,000 or so distinct CDR3 sequences, roughly 46% of which appear only once. Material: sorted memory Tregs from a lymph node. The origin of the receptors is a female donor with luminal breast cancer. CDR3s include the opening cysteine and the closing phenylalanine or tryptophan. Each record gives: D gene, J gene, V gene, clone size, CDR3 DNA, CDR3 protein. A D gene is named only where the DNA matches it firmly. Clone size, where shown, is once, few, many, or a class for clones that have expanded.

d_gene: NA
j_gene: TRBJ2-6
v_gene: TRBV7-2
abundance: NA
CDR3nt: TGTGCCAGCAGCTTAGGAACAGGCTCTGGGGCCAACGTCCTGACTTTC
CDR3aa: CASSLGTGSGANVLTF

d_gene: NA
j_gene: TRBJ1-4
v_gene: TRBV13
abundance: NA
CDR3nt: TGTGCCAGCAGCGACACGGCGGGGGCAAATAATGAAAAACTGTTGTTT
CDR3aa: CASSDTAGANNEKLLF

d_gene: TRBD2
j_gene: TRBJ2-1
v_gene: TRBV7-2
abundance: NA
CDR3nt: TGTGCCAGCAGCTTAGGCACTAGCGTGAACAATGAGCAGTTCTTC
CDR3aa: CASSLGTSVNNEQFF

d_gene: NA
j_gene: TRBJ2-6
v_gene: TRBV7-9
abundance: NA
CDR3nt: TGTGCCAGCGGCGAAAACTCTGGGGCCAACGTCCTGACTTTC
CDR3aa: CASGENSGANVLTF

d_gene: NA
j_gene: TRBJ2-4
v_gene: TRBV7-9
abundance: few
CDR3nt: TGTGCCAGCAGCTTAAATCTACCGGTACTAGCCAAAAACATTCAGTACTTC
CDR3aa: CASSLNLPVLAKNIQYF

d_gene: NA
j_gene: TRBJ2-7
v_gene: TRBV3-1
abundance: few
CDR3nt: TGTGCGGCAGGGGCGGACGAGCAGTACTTC
CDR3aa: CAAGADEQYF

d_gene: NA
j_gene: TRBJ1-2
v_gene: TRBV6-2/TRBV6-3
abundance: NA
CDR3nt: TGTGCCAGCAGTTGGTCTCCTACACAGAGAGGTGGCTACACCTTC
CDR3aa: CASSWSPTQRGGYTF

d_gene: NA
j_gene: TRBJ1-2
v_gene: TRBV2
abundance: NA
CDR3nt: TGTGCCAGCAGTTCTTACCAAAACATAGGCTACACCTTC
CDR3aa: CASSSYQNIGYTF

d_gene: TRBD1
j_gene: TRBJ2-7
v_gene: TRBV7-9
abundance: NA
CDR3nt: TGTGCCAGCAGCTTCCCTCCGGGACAGGGGTACGAGCAGTACTTC
CDR3aa: CASSFPPGQGYEQYF

d_gene: NA
j_gene: TRBJ1-5
v_gene: TRBV29-1
abundance: few
CDR3nt: TGCAGCGTTGAAGTGGCGCAGGGACAGCCCCAGCATTTT
CDR3aa: CSVEVAQGQPQHF

d_gene: NA
j_gene: TRBJ2-3
v_gene: TRBV7-2
abundance: NA
CDR3nt: TGTGCCAGCAGCGGGGATAGCGGAGCCGCCCAGGATACGCAGTATTTT
CDR3aa: CASSGDSGAAQDTQYF